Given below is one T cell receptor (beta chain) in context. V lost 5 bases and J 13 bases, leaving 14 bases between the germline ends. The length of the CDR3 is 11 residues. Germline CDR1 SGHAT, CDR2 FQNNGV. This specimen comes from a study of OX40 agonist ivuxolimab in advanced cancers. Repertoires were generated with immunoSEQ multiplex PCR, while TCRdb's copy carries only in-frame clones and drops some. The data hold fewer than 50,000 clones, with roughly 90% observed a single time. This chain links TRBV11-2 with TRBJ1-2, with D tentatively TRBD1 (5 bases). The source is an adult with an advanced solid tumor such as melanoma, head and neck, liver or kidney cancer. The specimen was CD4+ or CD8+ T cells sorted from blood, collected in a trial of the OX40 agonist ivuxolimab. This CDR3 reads CASSPKGTTTF. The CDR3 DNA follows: TGTGCCAGCAGCCCCAAGGGGACGACCACCTTC.